This entry features one T cell receptor beta chain sequence. The source of the sample is a study of blood T cell repertoires in COVID-19. Across 20 to 25 US areas, participants ranged in age from about 18 to 100 years. Sequenced by immunoSEQ multiplex PCR; TCRdb stores in-frame clones only, minus some. Found here are about 170,000 clones, 70% to 90% of them singletons; the top ten hold under 4.5%. This CDR3 spans 16 amino acids. Between the trimmed V and J ends, which lost 4 bases and 5 bases, there was a span of 17 bases. In germline, CDR1 is SNHLY, CDR2 FYNNEI. The receptor's source is a woman between 45 and 65 years old who had recovered from COVID-19. Sequencing used PBMCs or T cells enriched from blood (not recorded which). The chain has TRBV2 and TRBJ2-2; a possible D gene is TRBD1 (6 bases). The CDR3 reads CASSAGGLRGTGELFF. Written as DNA, the CDR3 is TGTGCCAGCAGTGCAGGCGGCCTAAGGGGGACCGGGGAGCTGTTTTTT.